Below, 2 T cell receptor beta chains from the same sample are listed, as sequenced in a study of OX40 agonist ivuxolimab in advanced cancers. The protocol was immunoSEQ multiplex PCR, while the TCRdb copy is restricted to in-frame clones and leaves out a portion. The table shows tens of thousands of clones, with about 92% occurring only once. The material sequenced was CD4+ or CD8+ T cells sorted from blood, taken in a trial of the OX40 agonist ivuxolimab. These receptors all come from an adult with an advanced solid tumor such as melanoma, head and neck, liver or kidney cancer.

This chain uses TRBV28 with TRBJ2-3; D is possibly TRBD1 (5 bases). The CDR3 runs to 14 residues. The germline CDR1 and CDR2 sequences are MDHEN and SYDVKM. V lost 2 bases, J lost 0 bases, and 6 bases lay in between. CDR3: CASSLGASTDTQYF. For the CDR3, the DNA is TGTGCCAGCAGTTTAGGGGCTAGCACAGATACGCAGTATTTT.

Regarding this clone: The junction departs from the called germline gene at one end, perhaps through a read error. The CDR3 DNA sequence: TGCGCCAGCAGTCAAGAGGTGGGGCTAGCCCACAATGAGCAGTTCTTC. Protein sequence: CASSQEVGLAHNEQFF. The V and J genes are TRBV4-1 and TRBJ2-1, with D perhaps being TRBD1 or TRBD2 (5 bases each). Germline V gene lookup returns CDR1 MGHRA and CDR2 YSYEKL. The CDR3 loop spans 16 amino acids.